This T cell receptor (beta chain) is from a study of radiation and T cells in renal cell carcinoma (dated by TCRdb to about 2020). Notes on the research overall: In total, approximately 53 samples, comprising some 25 tumors and roughly 27 peripheral blood samples, were subjected to TCR beta sequencing. Across all 55 or so samples, over 4,000,000 unique CDR3 nucleotide sequences encoding 2,658,974 unique CDR3 amino acid sequences were identified. The last blood draw occurred 4 weeks after radiation, at the same time as nephrectomy.

The label giving this sample's time point can be read as: blood 4 weeks post-SBRT, at nephrectomy. Sample treatment or condition, as interpreted from the label and publication: 15 Gy SBRT to primary tumor, nephrectomy 4 weeks later. Samples were obtained from a clinical trial, in which 15 Gy stereotactic body radiation therapy was delivered to primary renal cell carcinomas and nephrectomy was performed 4 weeks later. To track tumor-enriched clonotypes, serial peripheral blood was sampled from radiation-treated patients at baseline and at 2 weeks and 4 weeks after SBRT. Renal cell carcinoma with clear cell pathology was present in all patients. The QIAamp DNA Blood Mini Kit (Qiagen) was used to prepare genomic DNA for TCR sequencing. Only samples passing all quality control checks were included in the analyses. Points on this clone: Its specific antigen is unknown. The sample holds no much larger clone one base away, and base qualities are not on file.

What the study reported, not specific to this receptor: In blood, the top tumor clonotypes increased from baseline to 2 weeks after radiation and then shrank by 4 weeks, which suggests a temporary expansion of tumor-resident clones. Dynamics of the blood repertoire were not tracked past 4 weeks after treatment. Because the trial had a single-armed design, the trial could not examine how radiation dose or scheduling affected the TCR repertoire. Because pretreatment tumor biopsies were not available, the study could not determine whether clonotypes were already present within the tumor at baseline.

TCR beta libraries were generated from genomic DNA with the immunoSEQ kit, following the manufacturer's recommendations. For library preparation, a first multiplex PCR was performed with proprietary primers, followed by a second PCR in which unique barcodes were added, and bead cleanups were performed after each round. Each sample batch included a kit-provided positive control reaction and a negative control reaction. The final libraries underwent checking on an Agilent 4200 TapeStation D1000 ScreenTape, volumetric pooling, and quantification by qPCR. Sequencing ran on an Illumina NextSeq500 with a MidOutput 150-cycle cartridge, using 156 Read1 and 15 Index1 cycles with kit custom primers. The pooled library was loaded at roughly 0.92 pM with an approximately 20% PhiX control spike-in. From the authors' description of their analysis: Vendor-processed data were analyzed in R, with a clonotype defined as all T cells sharing the same CDR3 nucleotide sequence. In the clone abundance analyses, frequencies were normalized to the 10,000 most abundant clones in each sample. Before analysis, public T cell clones were removed, and these numbered fewer than six per sample on average. A difference in abundance of at least 32-fold between compartments was used to define tumor-enriched and baseline blood-enriched clonotypes. Clonotypes expanded or contracted between blood time points were identified with a beta-binomial differential abundance model. Similarity between tumor and blood repertoires was quantified using the Baroni-Urbani and Buser coefficient, and groups were compared with two-tailed Wilcoxon tests in R. Entries here come from immuneACCESS through TCRdb and include only in-frame sequences with V and J called. Some clones fail to appear in such tables; in the studies checked, an unresolved V gene covers under half of the shortfall, and the cause of the remainder is unknown. That table is the source of V, J and clone size, and D and trimming were worked out from the DNA. Present in this sample are about 77,000 clones, around 78% of which were seen just once. Approximately 2.3% of the sample rests with the top ten.

This TCR derives from an older woman with renal cell carcinoma. The material was blood, obtained from a patient whose treatment included radiotherapy and nephrectomy.

The DNA reads TGTGCCAGCAGTCAGCACAGGGATGGAAAACTGTTTTTT. The resulting protein is CASSQHRDGKLFF. The chain links TRBV6-5 with TRBJ1-4; matching of 6 bases hints at TRBD1 as the D gene. The V end loses 5 bases and the J end loses 10 bases, and a stretch of 14 bases separates them. Reading the germline V gene gives CDR1 MNHEY and CDR2 SVGAGI. Inclusive of the bounding cysteine and phenylalanine, the CDR3 is 13 residues long. Only the CDR3 part of the read is kept: 39 bases, read in frame from the first base.